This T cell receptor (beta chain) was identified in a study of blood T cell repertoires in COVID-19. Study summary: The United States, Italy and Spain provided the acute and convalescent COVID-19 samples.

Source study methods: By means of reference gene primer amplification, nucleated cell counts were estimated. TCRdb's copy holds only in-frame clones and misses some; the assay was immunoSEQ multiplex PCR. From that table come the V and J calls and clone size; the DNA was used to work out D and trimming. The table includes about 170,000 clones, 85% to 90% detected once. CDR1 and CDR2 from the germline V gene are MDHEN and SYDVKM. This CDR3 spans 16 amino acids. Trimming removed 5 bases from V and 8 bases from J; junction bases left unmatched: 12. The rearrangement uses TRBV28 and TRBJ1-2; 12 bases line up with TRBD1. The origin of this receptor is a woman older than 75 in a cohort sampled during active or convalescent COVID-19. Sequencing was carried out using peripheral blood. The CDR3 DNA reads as TGTGCCAGCAGTCTCGCCGGGACAGGGGGCCTAGCAGGCTACACCTTC. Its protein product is CASSLAGTGGLAGYTF.